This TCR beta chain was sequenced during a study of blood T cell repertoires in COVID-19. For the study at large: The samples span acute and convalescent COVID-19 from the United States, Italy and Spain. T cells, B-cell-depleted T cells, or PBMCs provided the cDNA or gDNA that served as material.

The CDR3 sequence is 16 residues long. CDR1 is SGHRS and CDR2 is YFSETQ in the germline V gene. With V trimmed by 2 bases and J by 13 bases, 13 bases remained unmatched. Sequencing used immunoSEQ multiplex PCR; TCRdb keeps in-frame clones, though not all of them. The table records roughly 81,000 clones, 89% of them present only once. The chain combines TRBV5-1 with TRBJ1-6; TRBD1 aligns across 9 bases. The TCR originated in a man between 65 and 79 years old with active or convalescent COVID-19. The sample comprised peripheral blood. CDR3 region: CASSLAAGQGGRPLHF. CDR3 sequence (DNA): TGCGCCAGCAGCTTAGCCGCGGGACAGGGTGGTCGGCCCCTCCACTTT.